These 13 T cell receptor beta chains came from one sample sequenced in a study of shared clonotypes between healthy human individuals. Profiled with immunoSEQ multiplex PCR; TCRdb holds only in-frame clones, not every one. The table shows roughly 1,600,000 clones, with about 98.5% occurring only once. The sequenced sample was naive CD4+ T cells sorted from blood. Sample subset: CD45RA+ positively selected. These receptors all come from a man aged 30-40 years in good health.

This clone was observed a single time. The chain employs TRBV6-5 and TRBJ1-4, with 10 bases matching TRBD1. CDR1 and CDR2 (germline): MNHEY, SVGAGI. Losses at the gene ends were 10 bases for V and 7 bases for J; bases not matched to a gene: 6. The CDR3 sequence is 13 residues long. CDR3 in amino acids: CATGTGVGEKLFF. In DNA, the CDR3 is TGTGCCACCGGGACAGGGGTGGGTGAAAAACTGTTTTTT.

The chain links TRBV27 to TRBJ2-1, with D unclear. Germline CDR1 MNHEY, CDR2 SMNVEV (reference sequence). Between the trimmed V and J ends, which lost 10 bases and 4 bases, there was a span of 11 bases. CDR3 length: 12 amino acids. CDR3 loop: CATLLEYNEQFF. Here the CDR3 DNA reads TGTGCCACCCTTCTGGAATACAATGAGCAGTTCTTC.

A note on this clone: The sample carries other DNA sequences with the same CDR3. V is TRBV5-4 and J is TRBJ2-7, with TRBD1 matching over 7 bases. The CDR3 has 13 amino acids. V lost 4 bases to trimming and J lost 3 bases; unmatched junction nucleotides: 4. The V gene's germline CDR1 is SGHNT and CDR2 YYREEE (reference sequence). CDR3 in amino acids: CASSHDRVYEQYF. CDR3 sequence (DNA): TGTGCCAGCAGCCACGACAGGGTCTACGAGCAGTACTTC.

This chain connects TRBV19 to TRBJ2-6, with unresolved D. The length of the CDR3 is 16 residues. Trimming took off 5 bases at V and 0 bases at J, with 11 bases between the two ends. Germline-derived CDR1 and CDR2 are LNHDA and SQIVND (reference sequence). The CDR3 loop reads CASSATASSGANVLTF. CDR3 nucleotide sequence: TGTGCCAGTAGTGCTACAGCGAGCTCTGGGGCCAACGTCCTGACTTTC.

CDR3 DNA sequence: TGTGCCAGCAGCTTTGGAGGGGGTCGAACCCAAGAGACCCAGTACTTC. Protein: CASSFGGGRTQETQYF. The chain links TRBV5-4 to TRBJ2-5; either TRBD1 or TRBD2 may supply D (6 bases each). From germline, CDR1 is SGHNT and CDR2 YYREEE (reference sequence). V lost 2 bases, J lost 1 base, and 15 bases lay in between. The CDR3 is 16 residues long.

The chain combines TRBV19 with TRBJ2-7; D remains ambiguous. The CDR3 spans 13 residues. V dropped 3 bases and J dropped 4 bases, with 10 bases sitting between them. Germline V gene sequence: CDR1 LNHDA, CDR2 SQIVND (reference sequence). The CDR3 spells CASSMRQSYEQYF. In DNA form, the CDR3 reads TGTGCCAGTAGTATGAGGCAATCGTACGAGCAGTACTTC.

V usage is TRBV18 and J usage is TRBJ2-3; 10 bases agree with TRBD1. V was pared by 0 bases and J by 3 bases, with 18 bases of the junction left unmatched. There are 21 residues in the CDR3. CDR1 and CDR2 (germline): KGHSH, LQKENI. The CDR3: CASSPPKAPGQGTVDTDTQYF. The CDR3 DNA reads TGTGCCAGCTCACCACCAAAAGCTCCGGGACAGGGGACTGTAGATACAGATACGCAGTATTTT.

The chain recombines TRBV19 with TRBJ1-2, with D unresolved. The CDR3 has 14 residues. Per the germline V gene, CDR1 is LNHDA and CDR2 is SQIVND (reference sequence). V was shortened by 6 bases and J by 5 bases, with 16 bases between the two germline ends. CDR3 in amino acids: CASRGNMVSYGYTF. DNA of the CDR3: TGTGCCAGTAGGGGGAATATGGTGTCTTATGGCTACACCTTC.

As for this clone: The sample has other DNA sequences that encode this CDR3 too. The CDR3 here is CAISTLAGSSTDTQYF. Written as DNA, the CDR3 is TGTGCCATCAGTACCTTAGCGGGCTCTAGCACAGATACGCAGTATTTT. This rearrangement joins TRBV10-3 to TRBJ2-3, with 7 bases lining up with TRBD2. Trimming cost V 5 bases and J 0 bases; bases outside gene matches: 8. The CDR3 sequence is 16 residues long. Per germline, CDR1 ENHRY and CDR2 SYGVKD.

This sequence joins TRBV5-1 and TRBJ2-3; TRBD1 matches 12 bases. Germline V gene data show CDR1 as SGHRS and CDR2 as YFSETQ. With 0 bases clipped from V and 2 bases from J, the junction kept 4 bases outside the gene matches. The CDR3 has 17 amino acids. The CDR3 DNA is TGCGCCAGCAGCTTGGCCGGGACAGGGGGCAACACAGATACGCAGTATTTT. Translating gives CASSLAGTGGNTDTQYF.

This sequence joins TRBV19 and TRBJ1-2; D unresolved. V was trimmed by 6 bases and J by 2 bases, leaving 13 bases between them. The CDR3 runs to 14 residues. CDR1 is LNHDA, CDR2 SQIVND, per germline (reference sequence). The CDR3 is CASSPTALNYGYTF. The CDR3 coding sequence is TGTGCCAGTAGCCCCACCGCTCTCAACTATGGCTACACCTTC.

The J gene is TRBJ1-2, the V gene TRBV4-1; 7 positions match TRBD1. With V trimmed by 1 base and J by 4 bases, 9 bases remained unmatched. CDR1 and CDR2 (germline): MGHRA, YSYEKL. The length of the CDR3 is 16 residues. CDR3 loop: CASSQAPGQPVYGYTF. The CDR3 DNA reads TGCGCCAGCAGCCAAGCGCCGGGACAGCCAGTCTATGGCTACACCTTC.

The chain combines TRBV7-2 with TRBJ2-2; TRBD2 aligns across 7 bases. Germline V lookup: CDR1 SGHTA, CDR2 FQGNSA. This CDR3 has 16 amino acids. The trim removed 5 bases at V and 4 bases at J, leaving 10 bases unmatched. For the CDR3, the DNA is TGTGCCAGCAGCCCCGATTCTAGCGGCCTCACCGGGGAGCTGTTTTTT. Translating gives CASSPDSSGLTGELFF.